The present entry profiles one TCR beta chain with its context. The germline gives CDR1 SNHLY, CDR2 FYNNEI. The CDR3 is 17 residues long. V was shortened by 2 bases and J by 2 bases, with 18 bases between the two germline ends. No patient had autoimmune disease or received systemic immunosuppression. Measured with immunoSEQ multiplex PCR; TCRdb has only the in-frame clones, and not every one. The profile shows 65,000 to 85,000 clones, approximately 80% of them singletons. This sample is part of a study of OX40 agonist ivuxolimab in advanced cancers. On the study more broadly: Patients' therapy was ivuxolimab, an antibody that acts as an agonist of OX40 (CD134). The dose of intravenous ivuxolimab that patients received every 2 weeks ranged from 0.01 to 10 mg/kg. Treatment received earlier with anti-PD-1, anti-PD-L1 or anti-CTLA-4 agents was allowed, and under 50% had some.

The sequence was obtained from an adult with an advanced solid tumor such as melanoma, head and neck, liver or kidney cancer. This chain joins TRBV2 and TRBJ1-1; D gene unclear. This specimen was CD4+ or CD8+ T cells sorted from blood, taken in a trial of the OX40 agonist ivuxolimab. This chain's CDR3 is CASSEFLESGPNTEAFF. The CDR3 DNA follows: TGTGCCAGCAGTGAATTCTTGGAGTCTGGCCCCAACACTGAAGCTTTCTTT.